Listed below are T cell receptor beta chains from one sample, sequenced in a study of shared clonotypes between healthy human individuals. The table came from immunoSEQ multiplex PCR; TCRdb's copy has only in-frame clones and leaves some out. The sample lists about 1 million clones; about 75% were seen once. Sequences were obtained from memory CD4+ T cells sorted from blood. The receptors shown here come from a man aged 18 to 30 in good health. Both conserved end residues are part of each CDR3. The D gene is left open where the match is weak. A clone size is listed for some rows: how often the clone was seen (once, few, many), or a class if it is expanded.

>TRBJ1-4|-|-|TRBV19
CASRRGVGNEKLFF
TGTGCCAGTAGACGCGGGGTGGGGAATGAAAAACTGTTTTTT
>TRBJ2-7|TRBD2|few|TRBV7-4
CASSPPAGVGHEQYF
TGTGCCAGCAGCCCCCCAGCGGGAGTGGGACACGAGCAGTACTTC
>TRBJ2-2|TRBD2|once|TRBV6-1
CASSRTSGLGELFF
TGTGCCAGCAGTCGGACTAGCGGCCTCGGGGAGCTGTTTTTT
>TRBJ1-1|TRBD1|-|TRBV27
CASRARKGGRVIGTEAFF
TGTGCCAGCAGGGCTCGAAAAGGGGGCAGGGTAATTGGCACTGAAGCTTTCTTT
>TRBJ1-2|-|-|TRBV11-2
CASKGADYGYTF
TGTGCCAGCAAAGGGGCGGACTATGGCTACACCTTC
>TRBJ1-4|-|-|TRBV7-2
CASSLHGHGNEKLFF
TGTGCCAGCAGCTTACACGGACACGGGAATGAAAAACTGTTTTTT
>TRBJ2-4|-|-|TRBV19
CASSIGQLAKNIQYF
TGTGCCAGTAGTATTGGGCAGCTAGCCAAAAACATTCAGTACTTC
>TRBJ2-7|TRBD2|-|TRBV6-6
CASSYWRGVSSEQYF
TGTGCCAGCAGTTACTGGCGGGGGGTGAGTAGCGAGCAGTACTTC
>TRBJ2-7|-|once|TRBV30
CAWSNGASYEQYF
TGTGCCTGGAGTAACGGGGCCTCCTACGAGCAGTACTTC
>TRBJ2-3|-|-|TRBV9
CASSVLGPDTQYF
TGTGCCAGCAGCGTACTGGGCCCAGATACGCAGTATTTT